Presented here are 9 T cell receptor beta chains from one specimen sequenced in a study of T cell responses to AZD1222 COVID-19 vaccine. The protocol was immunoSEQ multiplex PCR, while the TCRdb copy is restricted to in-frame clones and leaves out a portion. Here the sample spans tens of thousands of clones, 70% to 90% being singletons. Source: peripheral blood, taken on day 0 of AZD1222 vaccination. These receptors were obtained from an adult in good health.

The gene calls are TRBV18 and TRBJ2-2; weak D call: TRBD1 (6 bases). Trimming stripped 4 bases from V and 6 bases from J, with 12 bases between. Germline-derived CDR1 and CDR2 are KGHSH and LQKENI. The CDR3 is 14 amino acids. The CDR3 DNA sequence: TGTGCCAGCTCACTCCTAGGGACACCCGGGGAGCTGTTTTTT. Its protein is CASSLLGTPGELFF.

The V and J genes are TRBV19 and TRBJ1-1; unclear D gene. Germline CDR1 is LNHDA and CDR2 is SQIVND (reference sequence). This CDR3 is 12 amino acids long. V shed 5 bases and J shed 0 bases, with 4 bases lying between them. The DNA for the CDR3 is TGTGCCAGTAGTCAAGTGAACACTGAAGCTTTCTTT. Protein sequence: CASSQVNTEAFF.

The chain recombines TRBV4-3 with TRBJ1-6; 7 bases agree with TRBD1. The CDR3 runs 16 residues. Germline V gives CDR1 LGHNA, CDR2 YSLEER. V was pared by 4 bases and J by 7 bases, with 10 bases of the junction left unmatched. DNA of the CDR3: TGCGCCAGCAGCCCTACCACGACAGGGCCAAATTCACCCCTCCACTTT. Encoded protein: CASSPTTTGPNSPLHF.

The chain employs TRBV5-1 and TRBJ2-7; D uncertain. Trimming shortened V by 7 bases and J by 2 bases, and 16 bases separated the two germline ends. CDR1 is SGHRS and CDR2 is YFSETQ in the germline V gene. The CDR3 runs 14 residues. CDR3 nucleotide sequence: TGCGCCAGCCACTCTGGCTCGCCCACCTACGAGCAGTACTTC. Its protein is CASHSGSPTYEQYF.

The CDR3, as DNA: TGTGCCAGCAGCCAAGATAAGGCAGGTAGTAATGAAAAACTGTTTTTT. It specifies CASSQDKAGSNEKLFF. V gene TRBV4-2 combines with J gene TRBJ1-4; D remains unclear. In germline, CDR1 is LGHNA, CDR2 YNFKEQ. The V end was cut by 0 bases, the J end by 4 bases, with 12 bases between. The CDR3 covers 16 residues.

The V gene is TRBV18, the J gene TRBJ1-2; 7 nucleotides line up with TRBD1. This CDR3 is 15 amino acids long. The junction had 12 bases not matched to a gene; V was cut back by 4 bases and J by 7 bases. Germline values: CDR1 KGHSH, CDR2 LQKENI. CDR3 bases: TGTGCCAGCTCACTTTATGAGACAGGGTCCTCTGGCTACACCTTC. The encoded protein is CASSLYETGSSGYTF.

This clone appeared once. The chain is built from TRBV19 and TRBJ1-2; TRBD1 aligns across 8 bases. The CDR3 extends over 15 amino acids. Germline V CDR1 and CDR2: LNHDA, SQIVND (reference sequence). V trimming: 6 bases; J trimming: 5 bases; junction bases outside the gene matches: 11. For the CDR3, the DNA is TGTGCCAGTAGACCAATACCGGGACAGGATTATGGCTACACCTTC. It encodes CASRPIPGQDYGYTF. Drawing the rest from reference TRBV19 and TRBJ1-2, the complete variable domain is DGGITQSPKYLFRKEGQNVTLSCEQNLNHDAMYWYRQDPGQGLRLIYYSQIVNDFQKGDIAEGYSVSREKKESFPLTVTSAQKNPTAFYLCASRPIPGQDYGYTFGSGTRLTVV.

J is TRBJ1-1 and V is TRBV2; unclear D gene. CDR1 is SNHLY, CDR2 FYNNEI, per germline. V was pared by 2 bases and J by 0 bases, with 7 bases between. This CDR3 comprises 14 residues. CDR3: CASSEQQLNTEAFF. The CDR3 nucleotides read TGTGCCAGCAGTGAACAGCAGCTGAACACTGAAGCTTTCTTT.

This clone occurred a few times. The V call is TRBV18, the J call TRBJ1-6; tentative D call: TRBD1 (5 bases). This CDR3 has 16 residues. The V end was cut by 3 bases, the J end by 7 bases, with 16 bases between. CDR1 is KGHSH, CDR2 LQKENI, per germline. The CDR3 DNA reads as TGTGCCAGCTCACCGTTCGCAGGGTCGGAGAATTCACCCCTCCACTTT. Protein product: CASSPFAGSENSPLHF.